This T cell receptor beta chain was identified in a study of shared clonotypes between healthy human individuals. Regarding the study as a whole: Memory subsets generally showed lower estimated richness than naive subsets. It was anticipated that sequencing depth would influence how many clonotypes donors shared.

Concerning this clone: Its antigen is as yet unknown.

Naivety among CD8 cells was defined by CD45RO negativity and positive CCR7 selection, thereby excluding terminally differentiated effector memory CD45RA+ cells. TCRdb's table, derived via immunoSEQ multiplex PCR, lists solely in-frame clones and lacks some. The sample lists millions of clones; about 95% were seen once. Specimen: naive CD8+ T cells sorted from blood. The receptor was isolated from a man aged 18 to 30 in good health.

The CDR3 reads CASSLGAGLGEQFF. CDR3 sequence (DNA): TGTGCCAGCAGCTTAGGGGCGGGATTGGGGGAGCAGTTCTTC. V and J are TRBV7-8 and TRBJ2-1; possibly TRBD2 for D (6 bases). V shed 1 base and J shed 10 bases, with 14 bases lying between them. CDR1 is SGHVS, CDR2 FQNEAQ, per germline. The CDR3 runs 14 residues.